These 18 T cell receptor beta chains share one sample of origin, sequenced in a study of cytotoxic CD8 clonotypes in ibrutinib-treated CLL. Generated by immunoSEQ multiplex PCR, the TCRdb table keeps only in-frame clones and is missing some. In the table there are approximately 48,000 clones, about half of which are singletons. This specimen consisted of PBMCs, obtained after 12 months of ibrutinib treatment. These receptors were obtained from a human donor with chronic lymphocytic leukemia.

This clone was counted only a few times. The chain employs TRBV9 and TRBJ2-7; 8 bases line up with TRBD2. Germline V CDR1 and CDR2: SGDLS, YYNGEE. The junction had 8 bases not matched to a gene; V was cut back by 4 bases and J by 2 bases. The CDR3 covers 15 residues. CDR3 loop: CASSPSPGGPYEQYF. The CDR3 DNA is TGTGCCAGCAGCCCCTCCCCGGGAGGGCCCTACGAGCAGTACTTC.

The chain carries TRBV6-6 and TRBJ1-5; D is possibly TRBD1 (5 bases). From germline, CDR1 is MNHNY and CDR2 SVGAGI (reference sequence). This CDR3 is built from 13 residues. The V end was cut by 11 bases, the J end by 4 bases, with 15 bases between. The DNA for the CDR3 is TGTGCCGAAACGCAGGGAATAAATCAGCCCCAGCATTTT. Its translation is CAETQGINQPQHF.

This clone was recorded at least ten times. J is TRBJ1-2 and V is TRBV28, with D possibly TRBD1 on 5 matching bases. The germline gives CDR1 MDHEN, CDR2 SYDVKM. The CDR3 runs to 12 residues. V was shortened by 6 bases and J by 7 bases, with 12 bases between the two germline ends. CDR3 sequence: CASSLQVGGYTF. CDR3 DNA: TGTGCCAGCAGCTTACAGGTTGGTGGCTACACCTTC.

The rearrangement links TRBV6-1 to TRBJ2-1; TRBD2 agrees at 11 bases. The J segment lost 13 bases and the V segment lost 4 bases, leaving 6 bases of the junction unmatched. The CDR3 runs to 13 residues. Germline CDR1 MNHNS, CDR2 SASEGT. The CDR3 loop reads CASSGGLAALQFF. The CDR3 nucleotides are TGTGCCAGCAGTGGGGGACTAGCGGCCCTCCAGTTCTTC.

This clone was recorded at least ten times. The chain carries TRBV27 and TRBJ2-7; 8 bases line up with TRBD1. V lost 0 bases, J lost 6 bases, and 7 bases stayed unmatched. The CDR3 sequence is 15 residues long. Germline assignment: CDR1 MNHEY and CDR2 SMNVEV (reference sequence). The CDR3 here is CASSLSGGTGGEQYF. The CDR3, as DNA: TGTGCCAGCAGTTTATCCGGGGGCACAGGGGGCGAGCAGTACTTC.

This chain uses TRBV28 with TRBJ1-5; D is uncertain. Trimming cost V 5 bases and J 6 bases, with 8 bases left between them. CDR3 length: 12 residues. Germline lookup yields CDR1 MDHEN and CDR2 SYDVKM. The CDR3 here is CASSVITQPQHF. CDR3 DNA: TGTGCCAGCAGTGTAATTACTCAGCCCCAGCATTTT.

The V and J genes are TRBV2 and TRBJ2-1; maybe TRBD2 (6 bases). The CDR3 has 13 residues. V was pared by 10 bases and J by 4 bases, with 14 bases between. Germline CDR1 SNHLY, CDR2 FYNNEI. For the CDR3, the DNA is TGTGCCACCGCCCGGGACTCTTACAATGAGCAGTTCTTC. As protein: CATARDSYNEQFF. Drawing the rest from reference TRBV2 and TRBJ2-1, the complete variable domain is EPEVTQTPSHQVTQMGQEVILRCVPISNHLYFYWYRQILGQKVEFLVSFYNNEISEKSEIFDDQFSVERPDGSNFTLKIRSTKLEDSAMYFCATARDSYNEQFFGPGTRLTVL.

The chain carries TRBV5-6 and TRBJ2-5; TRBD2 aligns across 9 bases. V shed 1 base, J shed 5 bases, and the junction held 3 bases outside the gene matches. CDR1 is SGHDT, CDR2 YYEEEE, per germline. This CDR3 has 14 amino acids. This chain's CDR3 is CASSLKLAGETQYF. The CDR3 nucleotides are TGTGCCAGCAGCTTGAAACTAGCGGGTGAGACCCAGTACTTC.

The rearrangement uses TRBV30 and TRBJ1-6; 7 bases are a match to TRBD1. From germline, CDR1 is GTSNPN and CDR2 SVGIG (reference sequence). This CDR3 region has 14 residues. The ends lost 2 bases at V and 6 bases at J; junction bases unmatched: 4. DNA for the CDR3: TGTGCCTGGAGTCCGGGACAGAGTAATTCACCCCTCCACTTT. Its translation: CAWSPGQSNSPLHF.

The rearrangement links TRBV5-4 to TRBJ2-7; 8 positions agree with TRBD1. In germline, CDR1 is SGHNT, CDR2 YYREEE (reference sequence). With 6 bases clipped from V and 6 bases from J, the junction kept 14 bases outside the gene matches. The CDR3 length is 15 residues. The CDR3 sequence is CASTPRNGRGLEQYF. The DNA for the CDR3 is TGTGCCAGCACCCCTCGCAATGGCAGGGGGCTCGAGCAGTACTTC.

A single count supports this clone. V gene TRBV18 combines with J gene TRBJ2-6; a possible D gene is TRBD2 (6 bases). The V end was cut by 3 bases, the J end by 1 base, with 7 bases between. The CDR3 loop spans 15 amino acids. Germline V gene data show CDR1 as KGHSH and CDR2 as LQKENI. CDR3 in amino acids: CASSPGTSGANVLTF. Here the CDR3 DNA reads TGTGCCAGCTCACCCGGGACTTCTGGGGCCAACGTCCTGACTTTC.

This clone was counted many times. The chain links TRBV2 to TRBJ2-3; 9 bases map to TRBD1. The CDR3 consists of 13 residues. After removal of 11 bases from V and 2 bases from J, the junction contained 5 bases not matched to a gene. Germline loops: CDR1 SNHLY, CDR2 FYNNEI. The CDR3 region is CARRDRVTDTQYF. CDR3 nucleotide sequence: TGTGCCCGCCGGGACAGGGTCACAGATACGCAGTATTTT.

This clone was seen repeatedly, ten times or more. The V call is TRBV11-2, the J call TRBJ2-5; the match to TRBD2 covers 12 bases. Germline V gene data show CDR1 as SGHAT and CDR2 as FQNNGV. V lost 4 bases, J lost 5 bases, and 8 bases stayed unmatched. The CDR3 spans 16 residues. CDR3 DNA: TGTGCCAGCAGCTCTTCGGGACTAGCGGGCCGTGAGACCCAGTACTTC. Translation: CASSSSGLAGRETQYF.

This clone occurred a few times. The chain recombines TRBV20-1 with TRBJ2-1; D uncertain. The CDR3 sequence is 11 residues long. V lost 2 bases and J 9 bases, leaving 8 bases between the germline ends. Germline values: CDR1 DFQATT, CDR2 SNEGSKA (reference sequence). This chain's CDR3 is CSARLVPEQFF. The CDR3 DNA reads TGCAGTGCTAGACTAGTCCCTGAGCAGTTCTTC.

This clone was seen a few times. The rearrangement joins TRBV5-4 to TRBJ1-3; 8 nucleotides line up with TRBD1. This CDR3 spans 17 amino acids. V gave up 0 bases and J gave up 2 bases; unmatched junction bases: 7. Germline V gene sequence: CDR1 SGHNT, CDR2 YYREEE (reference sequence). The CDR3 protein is CASSLAKRQGTGNTIYF. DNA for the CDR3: TGTGCCAGCAGCTTGGCCAAGAGACAGGGGACTGGAAACACCATATATTTT.

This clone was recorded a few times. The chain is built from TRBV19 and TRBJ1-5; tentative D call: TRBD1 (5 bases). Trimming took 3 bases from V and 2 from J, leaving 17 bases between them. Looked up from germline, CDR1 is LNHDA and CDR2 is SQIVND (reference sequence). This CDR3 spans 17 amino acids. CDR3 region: CASSIGPRDSGNQPQHF. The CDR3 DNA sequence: TGTGCCAGTAGTATCGGCCCCAGGGATTCAGGCAATCAGCCCCAGCATTTT.

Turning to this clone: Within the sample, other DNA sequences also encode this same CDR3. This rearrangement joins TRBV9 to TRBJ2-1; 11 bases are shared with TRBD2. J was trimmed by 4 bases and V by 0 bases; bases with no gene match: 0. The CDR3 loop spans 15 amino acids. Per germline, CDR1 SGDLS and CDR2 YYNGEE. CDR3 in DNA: TGTGCCAGCAGCGTAGGACTAGCGGGGTACAATGAGCAGTTCTTC. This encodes CASSVGLAGYNEQFF.

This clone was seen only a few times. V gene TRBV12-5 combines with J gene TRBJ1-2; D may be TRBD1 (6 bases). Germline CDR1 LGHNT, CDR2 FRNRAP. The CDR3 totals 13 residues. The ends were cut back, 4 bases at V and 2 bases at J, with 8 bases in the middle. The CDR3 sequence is CASGSTGNYGYTF. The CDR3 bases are TGTGCTAGTGGTTCTACAGGGAACTATGGCTACACCTTC.